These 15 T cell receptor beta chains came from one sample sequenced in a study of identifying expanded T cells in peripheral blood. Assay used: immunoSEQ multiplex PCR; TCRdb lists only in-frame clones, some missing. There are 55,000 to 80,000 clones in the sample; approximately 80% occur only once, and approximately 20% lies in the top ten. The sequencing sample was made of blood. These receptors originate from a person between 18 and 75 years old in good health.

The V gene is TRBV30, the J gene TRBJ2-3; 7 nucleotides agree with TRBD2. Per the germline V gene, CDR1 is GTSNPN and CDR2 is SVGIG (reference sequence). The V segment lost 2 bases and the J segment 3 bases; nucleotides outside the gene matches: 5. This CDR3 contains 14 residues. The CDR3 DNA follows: TGTGCCTGGAGTCGTGGACTAGAGACAGATACGCAGTATTTT. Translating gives CAWSRGLETDTQYF.

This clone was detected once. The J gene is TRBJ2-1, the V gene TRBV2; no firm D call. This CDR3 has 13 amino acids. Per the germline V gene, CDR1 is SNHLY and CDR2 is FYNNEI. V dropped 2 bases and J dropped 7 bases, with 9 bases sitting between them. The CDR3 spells CASSELGLNEQFF. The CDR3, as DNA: TGTGCCAGCAGTGAACTGGGGTTGAATGAGCAGTTCTTC.

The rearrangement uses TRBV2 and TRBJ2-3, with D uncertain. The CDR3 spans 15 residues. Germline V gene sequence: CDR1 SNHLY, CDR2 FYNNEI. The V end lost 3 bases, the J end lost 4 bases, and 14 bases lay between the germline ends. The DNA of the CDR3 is TGTGCCAGCAGTGATGATTATAACTTCGCAGATACGCAGTATTTT. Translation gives CASSDDYNFADTQYF.

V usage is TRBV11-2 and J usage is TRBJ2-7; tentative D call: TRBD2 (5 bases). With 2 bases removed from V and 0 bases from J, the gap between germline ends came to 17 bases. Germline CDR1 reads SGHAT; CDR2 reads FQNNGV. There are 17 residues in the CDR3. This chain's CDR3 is CASSLNLDGVSSYEQYV. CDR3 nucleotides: TGTGCCAGCAGCTTAAATTTGGACGGGGTGAGCTCCTACGAGCAGTACGTC.

The CDR3 loop is CASSPLSDSPLHF. The CDR3 DNA follows: TGTGCCAGCAGCCCCCTATCAGATTCACCCCTCCACTTT. This rearrangement joins TRBV7-9 to TRBJ1-6; D gene uncertain. Germline V gives CDR1 SEHNR, CDR2 FQNEAQ (reference sequence). This CDR3 has 13 amino acids. Trimming removed 5 bases from V and 8 bases from J, with 10 bases in between.

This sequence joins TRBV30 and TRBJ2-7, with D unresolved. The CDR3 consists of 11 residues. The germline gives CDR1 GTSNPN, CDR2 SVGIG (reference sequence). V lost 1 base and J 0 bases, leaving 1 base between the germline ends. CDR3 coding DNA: TGTGCCTGGAGTGGCTCCTACGAGCAGTACTTC. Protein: CAWSGSYEQYF.

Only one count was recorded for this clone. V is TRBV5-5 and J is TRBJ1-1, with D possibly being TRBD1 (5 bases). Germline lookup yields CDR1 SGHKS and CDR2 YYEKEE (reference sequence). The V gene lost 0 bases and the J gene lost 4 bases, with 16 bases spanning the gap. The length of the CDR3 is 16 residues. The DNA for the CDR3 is TGTGCCAGCAGCTTGGGCCAGGGTATTGGAGGCACTGAAGCTTTCTTT. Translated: CASSLGQGIGGTEAFF.

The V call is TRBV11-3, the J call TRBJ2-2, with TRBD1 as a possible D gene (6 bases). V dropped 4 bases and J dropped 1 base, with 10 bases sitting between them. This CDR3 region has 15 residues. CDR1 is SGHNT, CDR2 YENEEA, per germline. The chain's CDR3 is CASSYGQRNTGELFF. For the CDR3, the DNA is TGTGCCAGCAGCTACGGACAGAGGAACACCGGGGAGCTGTTTTTT.

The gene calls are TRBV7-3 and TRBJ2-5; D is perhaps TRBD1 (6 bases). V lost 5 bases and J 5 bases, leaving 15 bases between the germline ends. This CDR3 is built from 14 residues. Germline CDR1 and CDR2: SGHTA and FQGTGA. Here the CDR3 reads CASSETGFQETQYF. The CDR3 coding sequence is TGTGCCAGCAGCGAAACAGGGTTCCAGGAGACCCAGTACTTC.

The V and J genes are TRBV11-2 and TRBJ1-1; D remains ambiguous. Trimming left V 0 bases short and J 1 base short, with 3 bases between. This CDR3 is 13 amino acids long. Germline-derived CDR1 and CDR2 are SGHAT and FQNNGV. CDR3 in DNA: TGTGCCAGCAGCTTAGAACGGAACACTGAAGCTTTCTTT. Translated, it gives CASSLERNTEAFF.

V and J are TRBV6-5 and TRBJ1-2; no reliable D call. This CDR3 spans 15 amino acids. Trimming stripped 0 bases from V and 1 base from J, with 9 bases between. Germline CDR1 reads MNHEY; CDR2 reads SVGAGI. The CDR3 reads CASSYSVWGNYGYTF. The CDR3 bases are TGTGCCAGCAGTTACTCGGTGTGGGGTAACTATGGCTACACCTTC.

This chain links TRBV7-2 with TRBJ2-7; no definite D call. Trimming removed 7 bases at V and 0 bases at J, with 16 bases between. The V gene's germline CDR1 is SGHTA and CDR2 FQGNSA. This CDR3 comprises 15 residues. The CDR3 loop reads CASTQNRLSSYEQYF. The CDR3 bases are TGTGCCAGCACCCAAAACCGGCTGAGCTCCTACGAGCAGTACTTC.

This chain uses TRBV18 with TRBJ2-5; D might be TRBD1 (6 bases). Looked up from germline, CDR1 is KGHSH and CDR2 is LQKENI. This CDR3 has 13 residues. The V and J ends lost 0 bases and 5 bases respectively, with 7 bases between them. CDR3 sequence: CASSPPGAETQYF. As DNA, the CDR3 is TGTGCCAGCTCACCACCGGGGGCGGAGACCCAGTACTTC.

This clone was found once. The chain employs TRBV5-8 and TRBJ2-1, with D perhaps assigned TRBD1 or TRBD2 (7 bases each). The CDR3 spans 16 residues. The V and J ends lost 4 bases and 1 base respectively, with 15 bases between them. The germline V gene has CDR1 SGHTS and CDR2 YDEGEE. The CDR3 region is CASSPWGGQSYNEQFF. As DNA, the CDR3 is TGTGCCAGCAGCCCGTGGGGGGGACAGTCCTACAATGAGCAGTTCTTC.

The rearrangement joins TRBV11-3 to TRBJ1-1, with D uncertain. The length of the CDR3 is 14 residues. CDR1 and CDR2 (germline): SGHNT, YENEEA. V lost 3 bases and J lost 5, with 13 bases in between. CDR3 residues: CASSFPKKRTEAFF. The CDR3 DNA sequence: TGTGCCAGCAGCTTTCCTAAAAAGAGGACTGAAGCTTTCTTT.